This TCR beta chain was obtained from a study of identical twins' blood T cells. TCRdb re-called the 5' RACE reads through MiXCR, storing one row per CDR3 protein. The sample lists hundreds of thousands of distinct CDR3 sequences; around 30% were seen once. Germline values: CDR1 DFQATT, CDR2 SNEGSKA (reference sequence). The CDR3 has 12 amino acids. Details on this clonotype: The antigen is not known. An end of the junction differs from the germline gene, which may be a read error.

Findings and limits, study-wide: Twins shared more top CDR3 clonotypes than unrelated donors did.

The V call is TRBV20-1, the J call TRBJ1-4, with a possible D match to TRBD1 (5 bases). The specimen was PBMCs. This TCR was sampled from a woman aged 18 to 50 in good health. The chain's CDR3 is CSARGLDEKLVF. For the CDR3, the DNA is TGCAGTGCTAGGGGGCTTGATGAAAAACTGGTTTTT.